This record covers a single T cell receptor beta chain. Antigen unknown. This record comes from a study of cytomegalovirus exposure and HLA in healthy donors. Study results and caveats: On later analysis, the bulk of CMV-associated TCR beta chains appeared to be HLA-restricted. Altogether, around 160 TCR beta chains were recorded as cytomegalovirus-associated. Later analysis demonstrated an association between a missense DCLRE1C variant and TCR beta V- and J-gene trimming.

Germline values: CDR1 SGHTA, CDR2 FQGNSA. Trimming removed 0 bases from V and 0 bases from J, with 8 bases in between. The CDR3 consists of 15 residues. PCR amplification relied on 60 Vbeta primers (plus 13 Jbeta primers). Authors' data handling: Later reanalysis found tens of millions of unique TCR beta chains, roughly 10 million of them shared. Only in-frame clones appear in the TCRdb table, and some are missing; sequencing was by immunoSEQ multiplex PCR. V, J and clone size are those of that table, while D and trimming were read from the DNA. This sample has 150,000 to 200,000 clones, with about 80% found just once.

Sequences were obtained from PBMCs. The gene calls are TRBV7-2 and TRBJ2-5, with D perhaps TRBD2 (6 bases). This receptor was identified in a young woman in good health and CMV-seropositive. CDR3 DNA: TGTGCCAGCAGCTTAGCATGGGACTACCAAGAGACCCAGTACTTC. This translates into CASSLAWDYQETQYF.